The rows below give T cell receptor beta chains drawn from one sample of a study of blood T cell repertoires in COVID-19. Profiled with immunoSEQ multiplex PCR; TCRdb holds only in-frame clones, not every one. The sample has around 150,000 clones; 70% to 90% are singletons. The sequenced material came from peripheral blood. All receptors come from a man in his forties or fifties with acute or convalescent COVID-19. CDR3s include the opening cysteine and the closing phenylalanine or tryptophan. Fields, in order: CDR3 length, V gene, J gene, CDR3 protein.

length: 15; V: TRBV6-5; J: TRBJ2-1; CDR3: CASSTGQGPYNEQFF
length: 12; V: TRBV9; J: TRBJ2-1; CDR3: CASSEGQGGQFF
length: 13; V: TRBV12-3/TRBV12-4; J: TRBJ1-6; CDR3: CASSWTGGLALHF
length: 14; V: TRBV11-2; J: TRBJ1-2; CDR3: CASSLVRGGHGYTF
length: 12; V: TRBV12-3/TRBV12-4; J: TRBJ1-1; CDR3: CASSIGWQGAFF
length: 13; V: TRBV4-2; J: TRBJ2-3; CDR3: CASSQEGADTQYF
length: 13; V: TRBV12-3/TRBV12-4; J: TRBJ1-6; CDR3: CASSLRDNSPLHF
length: 16; V: TRBV3-1/TRBV3-2; J: TRBJ2-2; CDR3: CASSQPGLPSTGELFF
length: 15; V: TRBV7-9; J: TRBJ1-3; CDR3: CASRKQGFSGNTIYF
length: 15; V: TRBV5-4; J: TRBJ2-3; CDR3: CASSSQRGATDTQYF
length: 12; V: TRBV12-3/TRBV12-4; J: TRBJ1-4; CDR3: CASRRGNEKLFF
length: 15; V: TRBV19; J: TRBJ1-4; CDR3: CASSSGQGLNEKLFF